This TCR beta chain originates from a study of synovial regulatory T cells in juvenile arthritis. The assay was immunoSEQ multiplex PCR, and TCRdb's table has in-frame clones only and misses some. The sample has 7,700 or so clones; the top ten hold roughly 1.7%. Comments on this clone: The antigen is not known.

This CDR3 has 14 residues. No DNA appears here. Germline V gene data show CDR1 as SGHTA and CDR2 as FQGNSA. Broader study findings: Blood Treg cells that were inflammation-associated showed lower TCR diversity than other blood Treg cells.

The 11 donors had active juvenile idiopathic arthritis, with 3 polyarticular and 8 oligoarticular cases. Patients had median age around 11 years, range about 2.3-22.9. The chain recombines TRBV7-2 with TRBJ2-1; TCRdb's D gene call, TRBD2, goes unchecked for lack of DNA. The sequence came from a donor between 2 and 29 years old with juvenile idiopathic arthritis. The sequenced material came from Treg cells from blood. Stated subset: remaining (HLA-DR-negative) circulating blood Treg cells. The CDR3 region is CASSKSSSHNEQFF.